This T cell receptor beta chain was found in a study of T cell repertoires in aging, cancer and after chemotherapy. Study-wide findings and caveats: Hematological cancer patients had lymphoid organ infiltration that may impair thymic emigration or T cell expansion. Untreated cancer patients had significantly lower blood TCR diversity than age-matched healthy donors. Across the chemotherapy interval, each cancer cohort showed higher median generation probability, suggesting thymic rebound.

TCR beta rearrangements were amplified from peripheral blood genomic DNA. The CDR3 is 16 residues long. The germline CDR1 and CDR2 sequences are MNHNS and SASEGT. J lost 3 bases, V lost 4 bases, and 7 bases had no gene match. This clonotype is labeled as large. Its antigen is currently unknown. Multiplex touch-down PCR with TRB-A/B primers amplified rearranged V-D-J TRB sequences. Via MiXCR, TCRdb re-called the multiplex PCR reads, giving one row per CDR3 protein. This sample has roughly 1,400 distinct CDR3 sequences, with under 55% found just once. The chain joins TRBV6-1 to TRBJ1-2; the match to TRBD1 covers 11 bases. This TCR was recovered from a human donor with a blood cancer. The sequencing sample was made of blood. The chain's CDR3 is CASSAGRDRGDYGYTF. DNA of the CDR3: TGTGCCAGCAGTGCCGGCCGGGACAGGGGGGACTATGGCTACACCTTC.